Detailed here is one TCR beta chain. CDR1 and CDR2 (germline): DFQATT, SNEGSKA (reference sequence). The CDR3 totals 16 residues. V dropped 6 bases and J dropped 4 bases, with 22 bases sitting between them. The sample is drawn from a study of T-cell reconstitution after alpha-beta-depleted transplantation in children. Preparing the TCRbeta library involved the use of unique molecular identifiers. TCRdb re-analysed the PCR reads in MiXCR, keeping a single row per CDR3 protein. The table lists about 540,000 distinct CDR3 sequences, around 19% of them singletons, with 3.3% in the top ten. V usage is TRBV20-1 and J usage is TRBJ2-1; the D gene is possibly TRBD2 (6 bases). This clonotype originated in a human donor who donated a stem cell graft to a child with acute lymphoblastic leukemia. This specimen was PBMCs from the stem cell graft donor, taken from the stem cell graft. The CDR3 nucleotides read TGCAGTGCCATAGCCCCCGCAGCGGGTCAGTACAATGAGCAGTTCTTC. It is translated as CSAIAPAAGQYNEQFF.